This T cell receptor beta chain was sequenced during a study of early T cells in non-severe SARS-CoV-2 infection. Trimming stripped 4 bases from V and 0 bases from J, with 10 bases between. Germline V gives CDR1 DFQATT, CDR2 SNEGSKA (reference sequence). The CDR3 consists of 14 residues. The library protocol tagged individual cDNA molecules with unique molecular identifiers. TCRdb fed the 5' RACE reads into MiXCR, producing one record per CDR3 protein. The sample shows fewer than 85,000 distinct CDR3 sequences, roughly a sixth of them seen only once. The specimen was whole blood. The chain has TRBV20-1 and TRBJ1-3; TRBD1 might be the D (5 bases). This receptor was obtained from an adult who was a healthcare worker with PCR-confirmed SARS-CoV-2 infection or an uninfected control (not recorded which). In DNA form, the CDR3 reads TGCAGTGCTAAATGGGGGAGCTCTGGAAACACCATATATTTT. This encodes CSAKWGSSGNTIYF.